The 29 T cell receptor beta chains reported below all come from one sample, sequenced in a study of radiotherapy plus CTLA-4 blockade in lung cancer. TCRdb's copy holds only in-frame clones and misses some; the assay was immunoSEQ multiplex PCR. This table has more than 40,000 clones, 76% appearing once. The starting material was peripheral blood, obtained from a patient treated with radiotherapy plus ipilimumab. The receptor set was obtained from a human donor with non-small cell lung cancer who had stable disease on radiotherapy plus ipilimumab.

The chain employs TRBV6-5 and TRBJ1-5; D perhaps matches TRBD1 (6 bases). The ends were cut back, 9 bases at V and 0 bases at J, with 12 bases in the middle. The CDR3 contains 14 residues. Germline lookup yields CDR1 MNHEY and CDR2 SVGAGI. DNA of the CDR3: TGTGCCAGTACAGGGCATTATAGCAATCAGCCCCAGCATTTT. The encoded protein is CASTGHYSNQPQHF.

The V gene is TRBV2, the J gene TRBJ2-2, with a weak D call TRBD2 (5 bases). Germline loops: CDR1 SNHLY, CDR2 FYNNEI. V gave up 1 base and J gave up 4 bases, with 13 bases separating them. The CDR3 runs 16 residues. The CDR3 region has the DNA TGTGCCAGCAGTGAAGTTCCTCTAGGGAGCACCGGGGAGCTGTTTTTT. This translates into CASSEVPLGSTGELFF.

This chain uses TRBV7-9 with TRBJ2-7; weak D call: TRBD1 (5 bases). The V gene's germline CDR1 is SEHNR and CDR2 FQNEAQ (reference sequence). The V and J ends lost 3 bases and 0 bases respectively, with 9 bases between them. The CDR3 has 14 amino acids. Here the CDR3 DNA reads TGTGCCAGCAGCTTGCAGACAGCCTCCTACGAGCAGTACTTC. Its protein product is CASSLQTASYEQYF.

This chain joins TRBV7-2 and TRBJ2-2, with 8 bases identical to TRBD2. Trimming cost V 1 base and J 7 bases; bases outside gene matches: 11. The germline V gene encodes CDR1 SGHTA and CDR2 FQGNSA. The CDR3 totals 17 residues. Here the CDR3 DNA reads TGTGCCAGCAGCTTAGGGGACTGGGCTAGCGGGCACGGGGAGCTGTTTTTT. This gives the protein CASSLGDWASGHGELFF.

This sequence joins TRBV27 and TRBJ2-1; D gene uncertain. The CDR3 covers 10 residues. Trimming took off 9 bases at V and 5 bases at J, with 5 bases between the two ends. From germline, CDR1 is MNHEY and CDR2 SMNVEV (reference sequence). CDR3 DNA sequence: TGTGCCAGTCCCGACAATGAGCAGTTCTTC. Residues: CASPDNEQFF.

This sequence joins TRBV10-3 and TRBJ1-6; 9 bases are a match to TRBD1. Germline V CDR1 and CDR2: ENHRY, SYGVKD. Unmatched junction bases numbered 8, after V lost 6 bases and J lost 8 bases. The CDR3 is made up of 15 amino acids. CDR3 in DNA: TGTGCCATCAGGCCGGACAGGGGCGCATATTCACCCCTCCACTTT. It yields the protein CAIRPDRGAYSPLHF.

The rearrangement joins TRBV9 to TRBJ1-3; possibly TRBD1 for D (6 bases). The CDR3 is 12 amino acids. Germline V CDR1 and CDR2: SGDLS, YYNGEE. As DNA, the CDR3 is TGTGCTTCAAAGGGGGACGGAAACACCATATATTTT. Translation gives CASKGDGNTIYF.

This clone has more than one count but fewer than ten. The chain carries TRBV11-3 and TRBJ2-5; TRBD1 is a possible D gene (5 bases). Germline assignment: CDR1 SGHNT and CDR2 YENEEA. The CDR3 has 13 residues. Trimming pared 6 bases from V and 2 bases from J, leaving 10 bases between. As DNA, the CDR3 is TGTGCCAGCAGGAGATGGACACAAGAGACCCAGTACTTC. It codes for CASRRWTQETQYF.

On this clone: One end of the junction varies from germline; a read error may be responsible. The chain uses TRBV6-9 and TRBJ2-7; possibly TRBD1 for D (6 bases). The CDR3 runs 14 residues. Germline V gene data show CDR1 as MNHGY and CDR2 as SVAAGI. The CDR3 DNA reads TGTGCCAGCAGTCCTACAGGGAGCTCCTACGAGCAGTGCTTC. Translated: CASSPTGSSYEQCF.

The rearrangement uses TRBV5-1 and TRBJ2-3; TRBD2 might be the D (5 bases). The CDR3 is 15 residues long. Germline V lookup: CDR1 SGHRS, CDR2 YFSETQ. The germline V and J ends were trimmed by 2 bases and 4 bases, with 14 bases remaining between them. This CDR3 is CASSLAGIVSDTQYF. In DNA form, the CDR3 reads TGCGCCAGCAGCTTAGCCGGGATCGTCTCAGATACGCAGTATTTT.

The chain combines TRBV9 with TRBJ2-3; 7 positions agree with TRBD1. Per the germline V gene, CDR1 is SGDLS and CDR2 is YYNGEE. This CDR3 is built from 15 residues. Trimming cost V 4 bases and J 2 bases; bases outside gene matches: 7. The CDR3 DNA follows: TGTGCCAGCAGCAACCGACAGGGCCCCACAGATACGCAGTATTTT. Its translation: CASSNRQGPTDTQYF.

The V gene is TRBV5-1, the J gene TRBJ1-1; a possible D gene is TRBD1 (6 bases). V was trimmed by 2 bases and J by 2 bases, leaving 16 bases between them. CDR1 is SGHRS, CDR2 YFSETQ, per germline. The CDR3 spans 16 residues. The CDR3 DNA is TGCGCCAGCAGCTTAGAGTCTGAAGGGGGAAACACTGAAGCTTTCTTT. It translates to CASSLESEGGNTEAFF.

The V gene is TRBV4-1, the J gene TRBJ2-3, with 9 positions matching TRBD2. The J segment lost 4 bases and the V segment lost 2 bases, leaving 7 bases of the junction unmatched. Per germline, CDR1 MGHRA and CDR2 YSYEKL. The CDR3 totals 16 residues. CDR3 nucleotide sequence: TGCGCCAGCAGCCAACCGGGACTAGCTTTCGCAGATACGCAGTATTTT. Amino acid sequence: CASSQPGLAFADTQYF.

CDR3 in DNA: TGTGCCAGCAGTGGGCTTGGGTATAGCAATCAGCCCCAGCATTTT. Translated, it gives CASSGLGYSNQPQHF. The J gene is TRBJ1-5, the V gene TRBV6-5, with D hard to call. The CDR3 is 15 residues long. Germline loops: CDR1 MNHEY, CDR2 SVGAGI. V shed 5 bases and J shed 0 bases, with 11 bases lying between them.

J is TRBJ2-1 and V is TRBV18; 7 bases line up with TRBD1. The germline V gene has CDR1 KGHSH and CDR2 LQKENI. The CDR3 sequence is 15 residues long. Trimming removed 8 bases from V and 3 bases from J; junction bases left unmatched: 10. The CDR3 coding sequence is TGTGCCAGCCGAACTCCGGGACAGAACTACAATGAGCAGTTCTTC. Protein product: CASRTPGQNYNEQFF.

This chain links TRBV19 with TRBJ1-5; TRBD1 might be the D (5 bases). Trimming removed 5 bases from V and 5 bases from J, with 16 bases in between. This CDR3 spans 15 amino acids. CDR1 is LNHDA and CDR2 is SQIVND in the germline V gene (reference sequence). The CDR3 sequence is CASSVGGLGHQPQHF. In nucleotides, the CDR3 is TGTGCCAGTAGTGTGGGGGGATTGGGCCATCAGCCCCAGCATTTT.

The chain is built from TRBV7-8 and TRBJ1-1, with a possible D match to TRBD1 (5 bases). CDR3 length: 16 residues. Germline V gene sequence: CDR1 SGHVS, CDR2 FQNEAQ. V was shortened by 5 bases and J by 0 bases, with 16 bases between the two germline ends. The CDR3 sequence is CASSKQPTDMNTEAFF. CDR3 nucleotide sequence: TGTGCCAGCAGCAAACAGCCGACAGATATGAACACTGAAGCTTTCTTT. Looking up the rest from reference TRBV7-8 and TRBJ1-1 gives the full variable domain: GAGVSQSPRYKVAKRGQDVALRCDPISGHVSLFWYQQALGQGPEFLTYFQNEAQLDKSGLPSDRFFAERPEGSVSTLKIQRTQQEDSAVYLCASSKQPTDMNTEAFFGQGTRLTVV.

This clone has a handful of counts. A much larger clonotype is one base distant, so this may be a read error. The J gene is TRBJ2-6, the V gene TRBV5-1; a weak D match, TRBD1 (6 bases). The CDR3 loop spans 17 amino acids. Germline assignment: CDR1 SGHRS and CDR2 YFSETQ. CDR3 sequence reads: CACSFGGEWAGANVLTF. The CDR3 nucleotides are TGCGCCTGCAGCTTTGGGGGCGAGTGGGCTGGGGCCAACGTCCTGACTTTC.

This rearrangement joins TRBV5-1 to TRBJ2-3; D is possibly TRBD1 or TRBD2 (6 bases each). The germline gives CDR1 SGHRS, CDR2 YFSETQ. V was pared by 2 bases and J by 3 bases, with 19 bases between. This CDR3 has 17 amino acids. The CDR3 is CASSLGAQGGGTDTQYF. The CDR3 DNA is TGCGCCAGCAGCTTAGGGGCCCAAGGGGGAGGTACAGATACGCAGTATTTT.

CDR3 sequence: CASSDGRSSYNEQFF. CDR3 DNA sequence: TGTGCCAGCAGTGACGGGCGGAGCTCCTACAATGAGCAGTTCTTC. The chain recombines TRBV6-1 with TRBJ2-1; D unresolved. The CDR3 has 15 amino acids. Germline CDR1 is MNHNS and CDR2 is SASEGT. Trimming pared 3 bases from V and 0 bases from J, leaving 9 bases between.

This clone was detected once. V and J are TRBV11-2 and TRBJ1-5; D unresolved. CDR3 size: 13 residues. V lost 2 bases and J lost 2, with 4 bases in between. CDR1 is SGHAT and CDR2 is FQNNGV in the germline V gene. In DNA, the CDR3 is TGTGCCAGCAGCTTACAAGGCAATCAGCCCCAGCATTTT. Amino acids: CASSLQGNQPQHF.

This clone is a singleton in its sample. The chain joins TRBV27 to TRBJ1-6; D gene ambiguous. Germline loops: CDR1 MNHEY, CDR2 SMNVEV (reference sequence). Trimming removed 2 bases from V and 0 bases from J, with 2 bases in between. This CDR3 comprises 14 residues. The CDR3 reads CASSLSSYNSPLHF. CDR3 coding DNA: TGTGCCAGCAGTTTAAGCTCCTATAATTCACCCCTCCACTTT.

The rearrangement uses TRBV7-9 and TRBJ1-2, with D hard to call. V was clipped by 4 bases and J by 4 bases, with 19 bases between them. There are 16 residues in the CDR3. Germline assignment: CDR1 SEHNR and CDR2 FQNEAQ (reference sequence). The CDR3 nucleotides read TGTGCCAGCAGCTATTCCGGGGAATTTTTTAGCTATGGCTACACCTTC. Its protein product is CASSYSGEFFSYGYTF.

The J gene is TRBJ2-5, the V gene TRBV7-2; 8 bases are shared with TRBD2. Looked up from germline, CDR1 is SGHTA and CDR2 is FQGNSA. The length of the CDR3 is 14 residues. V lost 2 bases, J lost 5 bases, and 4 bases stayed unmatched. DNA for the CDR3: TGTGCCAGCAGCTTAACGGGGGGGCCGGAGACCCAGTACTTC. Amino acid sequence: CASSLTGGPETQYF. The variable domain in full, with the rest retrieved from reference TRBV7-2 and TRBJ2-5, is GAGVSQSPSNKVTEKGKDVELRCDPISGHTALYWYRQSLGQGLEFLIYFQGNSAPDKSGLPSDRFSAERTGGSVSTLTIQRTQQEDSAVYLCASSLTGGPETQYFGPGTRLLVL.

The chain combines TRBV5-1 with TRBJ1-2, with 9 bases aligning to TRBD1. The germline V gene encodes CDR1 SGHRS and CDR2 YFSETQ. Unmatched junction bases numbered 5, after V lost 3 bases and J lost 2 bases. The CDR3 consists of 15 residues. This CDR3 reads CASSWGQGPNYGYTF. The DNA for the CDR3 is TGCGCCAGCAGCTGGGGACAGGGACCGAACTATGGCTACACCTTC.

V gene TRBV7-6 combines with J gene TRBJ1-3; D is ambiguous. With 2 bases removed from V and 4 bases from J, the gap between germline ends came to 12 bases. CDR1 SGHVS and CDR2 FNYEAQ come from the germline V gene. The CDR3 has 15 amino acids. CDR3 nucleotides: TGTGCCAGCAGCTTAAGCTTCGGCAAAGGAAACACCATATATTTT. This sequence encodes CASSLSFGKGNTIYF.

The gene calls are TRBV5-6 and TRBJ1-5; the D gene is possibly TRBD1 (5 bases). The CDR3 length is 15 residues. V lost 4 bases and J lost 4, with 15 bases in between. Germline CDR1 SGHDT, CDR2 YYEEEE. The CDR3 is CASSRIGAQNQPQHF. CDR3 nucleotides: TGTGCCAGCAGCCGCATAGGGGCCCAAAATCAGCCCCAGCATTTT.

The V and J genes are TRBV10-2 and TRBJ2-5, with unresolved D. V gave up 2 bases and J gave up 0 bases, with 13 bases separating them. From germline, CDR1 is WSHSY and CDR2 SAAADI. The CDR3 contains 16 residues. The CDR3 here is CASSEVTPRYQETQYF. The CDR3 DNA reads as TGCGCCAGCAGTGAGGTTACCCCCAGGTACCAAGAGACCCAGTACTTC.

This clone was detected only a few times. The chain joins TRBV5-1 to TRBJ1-1; D gene unclear. Trimming cost V 3 bases and J 4 bases, with 16 bases left between them. CDR3 length: 15 residues. Germline lookup yields CDR1 SGHRS and CDR2 YFSETQ. The CDR3 reads CASSSGRGMGTEAFF. As DNA, the CDR3 is TGCGCCAGCAGCTCCGGACGAGGGATGGGCACTGAAGCTTTCTTT.